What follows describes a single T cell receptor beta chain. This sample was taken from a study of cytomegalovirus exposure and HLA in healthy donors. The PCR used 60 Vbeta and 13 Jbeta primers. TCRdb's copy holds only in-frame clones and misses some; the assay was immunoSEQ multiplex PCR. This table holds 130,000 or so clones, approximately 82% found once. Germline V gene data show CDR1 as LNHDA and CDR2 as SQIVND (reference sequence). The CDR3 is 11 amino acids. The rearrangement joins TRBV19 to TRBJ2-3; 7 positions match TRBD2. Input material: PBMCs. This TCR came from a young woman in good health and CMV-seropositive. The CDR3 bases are TGTCCTCGGCCTCCCTTGACTAGCCCGTATTTT. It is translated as CPRPPLTSPYF.